This TCR beta chain was identified during a study of monozygotic twins with cystic fibrosis. Turning to the study itself: Roughly 3 micrograms of fragmented DNA underwent about 15 PCR cycles for library preparation.

Whole-study results and caveats: No link emerged between shared CDR3 counts and age, concordance or severity. Monozygotic CF twin pairs shared significantly more nucleotide-identical clonotypes than unrelated CF individuals did. Clonality was generally low (median around 0.01), higher in the most severe patients.

Method: immunoSEQ multiplex PCR; TCRdb's copy keeps in-frame clones and lacks some. Here the sample spans approximately 13,000 clones, 80% to 95% being singletons. As regards this clone: Its antigen is unidentified.

Sequencing was done on a sample of blood. The TCR comes from a girl aged 2 to 9 with cystic fibrosis.

CDR3 sequence reads: CASSLAARRAANVLTF. The DNA of the CDR3 is TGTGCCAGCAGCTTGGCGGCCCGCAGGGCGGCCAACGTCCTGACTTTC. The rearrangement links TRBV5-6 to TRBJ2-6; weak D call: TRBD1 (5 bases). CDR3 length equals 16 residues. Germline lookup yields CDR1 SGHDT and CDR2 YYEEEE. V was clipped by 0 bases and J by 6 bases, with 13 bases between them.